The sequence of this TCR beta chain was determined in a study of cytomegalovirus exposure and HLA in healthy donors. Looking at the study overall: Around four fifths of several hundred genotyped donors fell in the Caucasian-associated ancestry cluster. Study outcomes and limitations: There were reportedly fewer N-insertions in an Asian-associated ancestry cluster than the roughly 670-donor mean, in a later analysis. Cytomegalovirus-associated status was assigned to more than 150 TCR beta chains.

The trim removed 4 bases at V and 3 bases at J, leaving 4 bases unmatched. The CDR3 runs to 14 residues. Germline CDR1 SGHRS, CDR2 YFSETQ. The PCR employed 60 Vbeta primers together with 13 Jbeta primers. The table came from immunoSEQ multiplex PCR; TCRdb's copy has only in-frame clones and leaves some out. The repertoire shows 200,000 or so clones; the top ten hold 1.1%. Unrecorded immune exposures were likely, despite nominal health at sampling. Concerning this clone itself: The antigen remains undetermined.

This TCR was recovered from a girl aged 2 to 10 in good health and CMV-seropositive. Input material: PBMCs. The V and J genes are TRBV5-1 and TRBJ1-3, with TRBD1 matching 7 bases. DNA of the CDR3: TGCGCCAGCAGCCCTGGGACAGTTGGAAACACCATATATTTT. Protein sequence: CASSPGTVGNTIYF.